Below, 20 T cell receptor beta chains from the same sample are listed, as sequenced in a study of blood T cell repertoires in COVID-19. The data were produced by immunoSEQ multiplex PCR, yet TCRdb's version contains in-frame clones alone and is incomplete. In the table there are about 220,000 clones, approximately 77% of which are singletons. The sequencing sample was made of peripheral blood. These receptors originate from an elderly woman with acute or convalescent COVID-19.

The chain joins TRBV9 to TRBJ2-1; D is unclear. This CDR3 is built from 11 residues. The germline V and J ends were trimmed by 5 bases and 9 bases, with 9 bases remaining between them. Per germline, CDR1 SGDLS and CDR2 YYNGEE. CDR3 loop: CASSRGPEQFF. The CDR3 nucleotides read TGTGCCAGCAGTAGAGGTCCTGAGCAGTTCTTC.

The chain links TRBV10-3 to TRBJ2-3, with D possibly being TRBD2 (5 bases). Germline CDR1 is ENHRY and CDR2 is SYGVKD. The ends were cut back, 0 bases at V and 4 bases at J, with 14 bases in the middle. This CDR3 has 16 residues. DNA of the CDR3: TGTGCCATCAGTGAGTCCAACGCGGGTCGGGCAGATACGCAGTATTTT. It translates to CAISESNAGRADTQYF.

The chain recombines TRBV2 with TRBJ2-7; D not resolved. This CDR3 region has 11 residues. V lost 8 bases, J lost 1 base, and 6 bases lay in between. Looked up from germline, CDR1 is SNHLY and CDR2 is FYNNEI. The chain's CDR3 is CASRLSYEQYF. As DNA, the CDR3 is TGTGCCAGCCGTTTGTCCTACGAGCAGTACTTC.

This clone was counted a single time. The V and J genes are TRBV5-3 and TRBJ2-2; D gene uncertain. TRBV5-3 is annotated as an ORF whose role is uncertain. The CDR3 covers 15 residues. Trimming pared 4 bases from V and 3 bases from J, leaving 13 bases between. The CDR3 sequence: CARSPYSQDTGELFF. The DNA of the CDR3 is TGTGCCAGAAGCCCATACTCTCAGGACACCGGGGAGCTGTTTTTT.

J is TRBJ1-3 and V is TRBV7-2; a possible D gene is TRBD1 (5 bases). V was trimmed by 3 bases and J by 2 bases, leaving 11 bases between them. The CDR3 contains 15 residues. Germline CDR1 is SGHTA and CDR2 is FQGNSA. The CDR3 region is CASSFTGKPGNTIYF. CDR3 nucleotides: TGTGCCAGCAGCTTTACAGGAAAACCTGGAAACACCATATATTTT.

Only a few counts were recorded for this clone. V usage is TRBV28 and J usage is TRBJ1-2; possibly TRBD1 for D (5 bases). The CDR3 length is 15 residues. CDR1 is MDHEN and CDR2 is SYDVKM in the germline V gene. Between the trimmed V and J ends, which lost 4 bases and 4 bases, there was a span of 16 bases. This chain's CDR3 is CASSSSGGMGYGYTF. The CDR3 DNA is TGTGCCAGCAGTTCGTCTGGGGGGATGGGCTATGGCTACACCTTC.

This clone was detected once. The V and J genes are TRBV4-2 and TRBJ1-5; D may be TRBD1 (6 bases). V was shortened by 0 bases and J by 0 bases, with 12 bases between the two germline ends. From germline, CDR1 is LGHNA and CDR2 YNFKEQ. The CDR3 is 17 residues long. The CDR3 DNA reads TGTGCCAGCAGCCAAGACGCGGGGGCATATAGCAATCAGCCCCAGCATTTT. Its protein is CASSQDAGAYSNQPQHF.

This clone occurred once. This rearrangement joins TRBV5-1 to TRBJ2-2, with TRBD2 as a possible D gene (5 bases). Germline V CDR1 and CDR2: SGHRS, YFSETQ. This CDR3 has 15 residues. V was cut by 2 bases and J by 5 bases, with 13 bases left in between. This CDR3 is CASSFSGTGTGELFF. For the CDR3, the DNA is TGCGCCAGCAGCTTTTCGGGAACGGGGACCGGGGAGCTGTTTTTT.

The chain has TRBV4-3 and TRBJ1-2; perhaps TRBD1 as D (6 bases). Germline CDR1 LGHNA, CDR2 YSLEER. Trimming removed 0 bases at V and 7 bases at J, with 9 bases between. The CDR3 is 13 amino acids. CDR3 sequence: CASSQDGQIGYTF. Here the CDR3 DNA reads TGCGCCAGCAGCCAAGATGGACAGATTGGCTACACCTTC.

The gene calls are TRBV9 and TRBJ1-1, with a possible D match to TRBD1 (5 bases). V was pared by 4 bases and J by 11 bases, with 18 bases between. The CDR3 runs to 13 residues. CDR1 and CDR2 from the germline V gene are SGDLS and YYNGEE. The CDR3 spells CASSSLEGARAFF. In DNA form, the CDR3 reads TGTGCCAGCAGCTCTCTAGAAGGGGCGCGGGCTTTCTTT. The full variable domain, its missing parts supplied by reference TRBV9 and TRBJ1-1, is DSGVTQTPKHLITATGQRVTLRCSPRSGDLSVYWYQQSLDQGLQFLIQYYNGEERAKGNILERFSAQQFPDLHSELNLSSLELGDSALYFCASSSLEGARAFFGQGTRLTVV.

V and J are TRBV10-3 and TRBJ1-5; 7 positions match TRBD1. The trim removed 10 bases at V and 5 bases at J, leaving 11 bases unmatched. The CDR3 consists of 14 residues. The germline CDR1 and CDR2 sequences are ENHRY and SYGVKD. CDR3 residues: CATQDRDSYQPQHF. The CDR3 DNA reads TGTGCCACCCAGGACCGGGACAGCTATCAGCCCCAGCATTTT.

In this sample, this clone turned up once. This chain's CDR3 is CASTSLPGHLTFNYGYTF. CDR3 sequence (DNA): TGCGCCAGCACCTCATTACCGGGACACTTAACTTTTAACTATGGCTACACCTTC. This chain joins TRBV10-1 and TRBJ1-2, with a possible D match to TRBD1 (6 bases). Germline-derived CDR1 and CDR2 are WNHNN and SYGVQD (reference sequence). V was trimmed by 7 bases and J by 1 base, leaving 25 bases between them. The CDR3 sequence is 18 residues long.

This clone appeared once. The genes are TRBV10-3 and TRBJ2-5; D is possibly TRBD2 (6 bases). Germline V CDR1 and CDR2: ENHRY, SYGVKD. Trimming stripped 10 bases from V and 4 bases from J, with 13 bases between. This CDR3 region has 12 residues. This chain's CDR3 is CATLEGGETQYF. In nucleotides, the CDR3 is TGTGCCACCCTGGAGGGAGGAGAGACCCAGTACTTC.

This chain connects TRBV2 to TRBJ1-6; a weak D match, TRBD1 (6 bases). This CDR3 comprises 14 residues. V lost 6 bases, J lost 7 bases, and 13 bases lay in between. Germline CDR1 reads SNHLY; CDR2 reads FYNNEI. The chain's CDR3 is CASSAGVWNSPLHF. In nucleotides, the CDR3 is TGTGCCAGCAGCGCAGGGGTTTGGAATTCACCCCTCCACTTT.

The V gene is TRBV28, the J gene TRBJ1-4; D possibly corresponds to TRBD1 (5 bases). V dropped 6 bases and J dropped 4 bases, with 6 bases sitting between them. The CDR3 sequence is 12 residues long. Germline-derived CDR1 and CDR2 are MDHEN and SYDVKM. CDR3 bases: TGTGCCAGCAGCCAGGGTAATGAAAAACTGTTTTTT. Translated: CASSQGNEKLFF.

V gene TRBV19 combines with J gene TRBJ1-2; TRBD1 aligns across 8 bases. With V trimmed by 3 bases and J by 10 bases, 7 bases remained unmatched. This CDR3 has 13 residues. Germline-derived CDR1 and CDR2 are LNHDA and SQIVND (reference sequence). The CDR3 loop is CASSMDRDGDYTF. Written as DNA, the CDR3 is TGTGCCAGTAGTATGGACAGGGATGGGGACTACACCTTC.

J is TRBJ1-5 and V is TRBV4-1; TRBD1 matches 7 bases. V trimming: 1 base; J trimming: 3 bases; junction bases outside the gene matches: 6. This CDR3 has 16 residues. Germline CDR1 is MGHRA and CDR2 is YSYEKL. The CDR3 loop is CASSQVFRGDNQPQHF. The CDR3 coding sequence is TGCGCCAGCAGCCAAGTTTTCAGGGGGGACAATCAGCCCCAGCATTTT.

The rearrangement links TRBV10-3 to TRBJ1-1; TRBD1 might be the D (5 bases). The CDR3 covers 13 residues. The germline gives CDR1 ENHRY, CDR2 SYGVKD. V gave up 8 bases and J gave up 1 base, with 11 bases separating them. The CDR3 bases are TGTGCCATCCAAGGACATACGAACACTGAAGCTTTCTTT. It encodes CAIQGHTNTEAFF.

This chain links TRBV9 with TRBJ2-3; D perhaps matches TRBD2 (6 bases). V was cut by 4 bases and J by 1 base, with 16 bases left in between. The CDR3 has 16 amino acids. The V gene's germline CDR1 is SGDLS and CDR2 YYNGEE. The CDR3 here is CASSPRGGVGTDTQYF. The CDR3 DNA follows: TGTGCCAGCAGCCCTCGTGGAGGGGTGGGCACAGATACGCAGTATTTT.

This chain connects TRBV6-2 or TRBV6-3 to TRBJ1-1; TRBD1 is a possible D gene (6 bases). CDR1 and CDR2 from the germline V gene are MNHEY and SVGEGT. The ends were cut back, 4 bases at V and 1 base at J, with 16 bases in the middle. The CDR3 totals 16 residues. The CDR3 protein is CASSFTLGHSNTEAFF. The DNA of the CDR3 is TGTGCCAGCAGTTTCACCTTGGGACATTCGAACACTGAAGCTTTCTTT.